This T cell receptor (beta chain) was profiled in a study of CXCR3-negative and CXCR3-positive naive CD8 T cells. The germline V gene has CDR1 MNHEY and CDR2 SVGAGI. The CDR3 covers 16 residues. Concerning this clonotype: Its antigen is unidentified.

TRB cDNA libraries were made by UMI-labeled 5' RACE. One entry per CDR3 protein, without DNA, is what TCRdb gives after re-calling the 5' RACE reads. This sample's table reports about 86,000 distinct CDR3 sequences. The sorting of each CD8+ T cell subset was done in triplicate, at some 270,000 cells each. Whole-study findings and limits: CXCR3-positive naive cells carried more hydrophobic TRB CDR3s than CXCR3-negative naive cells did. CXCR3-negative and CXCR3-positive naive cells shared comparable TRBV-TRBJ usage, but memory cells did not.

The TCR originated in a human donor in good health. Some clones in this sample may be carry-over from other donors' samples. Sample: naive CXCR3+ CD8+ T cells from blood. Subset described: CD45RO-CCR7+CD27+CD95- naive CD8+ T cells expressing CXCR3 (TNR3+). The chain joins TRBV6-5 to TRBJ2-2; TCRdb proposes TRBD2, but this gene call is untestable without DNA. The CDR3 sequence: CASSPPSGGNTGELFF.